The present TCR beta chain was sequenced within a study of T cells in women clearing cervical HPV infection. Study details: For cases, blood was sampled a median roughly 150 days after lesion detection, interquartile range roughly 90 to 230 days. With HLA typing for only a few women, HLA confounding remains possible. Study conclusions and caveats: CIN3+ cases had significantly higher TCR richness than controls; evenness did not differ.

For this clone: No antigen is known for it. The observed sequence ends 3 residues before the CDR3 terminus, with the missing tail filled in from the germline J gene.

Sequencing used immunoSEQ multiplex PCR; TCRdb keeps in-frame clones, though not all of them. The specimen's table records about 14,000 clones. This CDR3 region has 15 residues. CDR1 is MNHEY and CDR2 is SVGEGT in the germline V gene. V lost 6 bases to trimming and J lost 5 bases; unmatched junction nucleotides: 10. The clonotype originates from a woman aged 18 to 69 with a cervical HPV16 infection that either progressed to CIN3+ or cleared (not recorded which). The chain is built from TRBV6-2 or TRBV6-3 and TRBJ1-2, with TRBD1 identical over 9 bases. The specimen sequenced was blood buffy coat. Partial CDR3 DNA: TGTGCCAGCAGGGAAACCGGGACAGGGTTTTATGGC. This encodes CASRETGTGFYG. The whole CDR3 region reads CASRETGTGFYGYTF.